The 5 T cell receptor beta chains below come from one sample, sequenced in a study of long-term antiretroviral therapy in people with HIV. Survey level was the resolution at which the v3.0 immunoSEQ assay ran. TCRdb's table, derived via immunoSEQ multiplex PCR, lists solely in-frame clones and lacks some. The sample includes 25,000 to 35,000 clones, approximately 90% of them seen just once. The sequencing used unsorted PBMCs, collected 3.2 years before starting antiretroviral therapy. These receptors were collected from a man aged 50 to 60 with HIV.

The chain uses TRBV7-6 and TRBJ2-1; 8 nucleotides line up with TRBD2. The CDR3 is made up of 17 amino acids. Germline CDR1 and CDR2: SGHVS and FNYEAQ. Trimming removed 5 bases from V and 0 bases from J; junction bases left unmatched: 9. This CDR3 reads CASSPHPGGDSYNEQFF. The CDR3 coding sequence is TGTGCCAGCAGCCCCCACCCGGGAGGGGACTCCTACAATGAGCAGTTCTTC.

The V and J genes are TRBV4-2 and TRBJ2-1; TRBD2 matches at 11 bases. Germline V gene sequence: CDR1 LGHNA, CDR2 YNFKEQ. CDR3 length equals 16 residues. The V gene end was trimmed by 3 bases and the J gene end by 4 bases; junction bases not matched to a gene: 5. The CDR3 region has the DNA TGTGCCAGCAGCCAGGCCGGGACTAGCGGATACAATGAGCAGTTCTTC. Translation: CASSQAGTSGYNEQFF.

The genes are TRBV9 and TRBJ2-7, with 10 nucleotides matching TRBD1. This CDR3 comprises 16 residues. Germline assignment: CDR1 SGDLS and CDR2 YYNGEE. Trimming cost V 4 bases and J 4 bases; bases outside gene matches: 11. The DNA of the CDR3 is TGTGCCAGCAGCCCTGGGACAGGGGCTACCCCTTACGAGCAGTACTTC. Its translation is CASSPGTGATPYEQYF.

In its sample, this clone was seen once. This chain links TRBV5-5 with TRBJ1-1; 10 nucleotides align to TRBD1. Per germline, CDR1 SGHKS and CDR2 YYEKEE (reference sequence). The CDR3 extends over 17 amino acids. J was trimmed by 3 bases and V by 4 bases; bases with no gene match: 12. The CDR3 DNA sequence: TGTGCCAGCAGCCCCGCAAATCGACAGGGGGCTGACACTGAAGCTTTCTTT. It translates to CASSPANRQGADTEAFF.

The chain carries TRBV27 and TRBJ1-2; 9 nucleotides agree with TRBD1. Germline CDR1 and CDR2: MNHEY and SMNVEV (reference sequence). J lost 8 bases, V lost 6 bases, and 13 bases had no gene match. CDR3 length: 15 amino acids. CDR3 nucleotides: TGTGCCAGCAGCAGTCTTCGGGACAGGGTCGGGGGCTACACCTTC. Translated: CASSSLRDRVGGYTF.